The subject of this entry is one T cell receptor (beta chain). What it binds is not known. The V and J ends lost 2 bases and 6 bases respectively, with 18 bases between them. The CDR3 has 16 residues. TCRdb fed the reads into MiXCR, producing one record per CDR3 protein. Of about 500,000 distinct CDR3 sequences in the sample, around a third were seen once. This sample is drawn from a study of T cell repertoires in cytomegalovirus infection. Across the whole study: Indications of both CMV infection and matching HLA type were provided by public TCR beta signatures. Study-wide findings and caveats: The cumulative frequency of public TCR beta families identified carriers of CMV plus the relevant HLA. In two of eight donors, the top clonotype was HLA-C-restricted CMV-specific.

This material consisted of cultured PBMCs, taken from culture after CMV antigen stimulation. The chain couples TRBV12-3 or TRBV12-4 to TRBJ2-3; no definite D call. The origin of this receptor is a human donor in good health (CMV status not recorded). Some clones in this sample may be carry-over from other donors' samples. This CDR3 reads CASSLQLTSDLDTQYF. CDR3 bases: TGTGCCAGCAGTTTACAACTGACGTCCGACCTCGATACGCAGTATTTT.